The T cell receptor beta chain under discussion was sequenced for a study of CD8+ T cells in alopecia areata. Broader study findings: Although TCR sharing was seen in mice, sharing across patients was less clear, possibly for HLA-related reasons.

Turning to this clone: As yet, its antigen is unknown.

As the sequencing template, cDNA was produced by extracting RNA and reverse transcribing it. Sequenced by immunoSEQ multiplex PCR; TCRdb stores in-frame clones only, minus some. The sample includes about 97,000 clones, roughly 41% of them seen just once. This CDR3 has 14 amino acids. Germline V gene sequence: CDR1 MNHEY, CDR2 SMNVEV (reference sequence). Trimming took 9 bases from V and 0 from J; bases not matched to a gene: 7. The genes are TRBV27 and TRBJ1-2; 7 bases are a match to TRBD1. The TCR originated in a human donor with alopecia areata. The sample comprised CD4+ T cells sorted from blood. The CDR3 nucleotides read TGTGCCAGTCGACCGGGACAGACTAACTATGGCTACACCTTC. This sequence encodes CASRPGQTNYGYTF.